This entry lists 26 T cell receptor beta chains sequenced from one sample in a study of T cell responses to AZD1222 COVID-19 vaccine. Method: immunoSEQ multiplex PCR; TCRdb's copy keeps in-frame clones and lacks some. The sample holds tens of thousands of clones, around three quarters seen once. The specimen was peripheral blood, collected 28 days after the second AZD1222 dose. The receptors stem from an adult who received the AZD1222 COVID-19 vaccine.

The chain couples TRBV5-1 to TRBJ2-1; D remains ambiguous. The CDR3 totals 14 residues. Trimming took 0 bases from V and 4 from J, leaving 8 bases between them. CDR1 and CDR2 from the germline V gene are SGHRS and YFSETQ. CDR3 protein: CASSLDDFYNEQFF. The DNA for the CDR3 is TGCGCCAGCAGCTTGGATGATTTTTACAATGAGCAGTTCTTC.

The rearrangement joins TRBV29-1 to TRBJ2-7; D remains ambiguous. The germline V gene encodes CDR1 SQVTM and CDR2 ANQGSEA. The V end lost 4 bases, the J end lost 3 bases, and 10 bases lay between the germline ends. This CDR3 has 12 amino acids. The CDR3 sequence is CSVVGQNYEQYF. As DNA, the CDR3 is TGCAGCGTTGTAGGCCAGAACTACGAGCAGTACTTC.

This chain links TRBV16 with TRBJ2-7; tentatively, D is TRBD2 (6 bases). The V end was cut by 0 bases, the J end by 8 bases, with 8 bases between. The germline V gene encodes CDR1 KGHSY and CDR2 FQNENV. The length of the CDR3 is 12 residues. The CDR3 here is CASSQSEGQQYF. CDR3 DNA: TGTGCCAGCAGCCAATCGGAGGGTCAGCAGTACTTC.

This chain links TRBV27 with TRBJ1-4; the D is unclear. The CDR3 runs to 15 residues. Germline lookup yields CDR1 MNHEY and CDR2 SMNVEV (reference sequence). Trimming removed 1 base at V and 0 bases at J, with 6 bases between. Here the CDR3 DNA reads TGTGCCAGCAGTTTATTAAACCCAACTAATGAAAAACTGTTTTTT. It encodes CASSLLNPTNEKLFF.

The J gene is TRBJ2-7, the V gene TRBV7-6, with D unclear. The CDR3 has 13 residues. The germline V and J ends were trimmed by 0 bases and 2 bases, with 5 bases remaining between them. The germline V gene has CDR1 SGHVS and CDR2 FNYEAQ. The CDR3, as DNA: TGTGCCAGCAGCTTAGCACTTACCTACGAGCAGTACTTC. Its translation: CASSLALTYEQYF.

The chain has TRBV5-6 and TRBJ2-5; D gene ambiguous. The CDR3 has 13 residues. V lost 0 bases and J 2 bases, leaving 5 bases between the germline ends. Germline CDR1 SGHDT, CDR2 YYEEEE. The CDR3 is CASSLGQQETQYF. The CDR3 DNA follows: TGTGCCAGCAGCTTGGGGCAGCAAGAGACCCAGTACTTC.

CDR3 loop: CASSDPGRTYEQYF. Written as DNA, the CDR3 is TGTGCCAGCAGTGACCCGGGACGGACCTACGAGCAGTACTTC. The V and J genes are TRBV28 and TRBJ2-7, with D perhaps TRBD1 or TRBD2 (5 bases each). Trimming removed 5 bases at V and 2 bases at J, with 13 bases between. Germline CDR1 and CDR2: MDHEN and SYDVKM. The CDR3 covers 14 residues.

This clone was counted only a few times. Other DNA variants within this sample encode the same CDR3. Written as DNA, the CDR3 is TGTGCCAGCTCACCAAACAGGAACACTGAAGCTTTCTTT. Its protein is CASSPNRNTEAFF. The chain uses TRBV18 and TRBJ1-1; D unclear. The CDR3 loop spans 13 amino acids. V dropped 2 bases and J dropped 1 base, with 5 bases sitting between them. Germline V CDR1 and CDR2: KGHSH, LQKENI.

About this clone: The junction does not match germline at one end; this may be a read error. The rearrangement joins TRBV28 to TRBJ1-1; weak D call: TRBD1 (6 bases). The CDR3 spans 18 residues. Germline CDR1 and CDR2: MDHEN and SYDVKM. For the CDR3, the DNA is TGTGCCAGCACCGAATGGACAGCCTCCCGCTCCATGAACATTGAAGCTTTCTTT. It codes for CASTEWTASRSMNIEAFF.

This clone was observed once. The rearrangement joins TRBV18 to TRBJ2-5; no clear D gene. V lost 5 bases to trimming and J lost 3 bases, with 10 bases between them. This CDR3 region has 13 residues. CDR1 is KGHSH, CDR2 LQKENI, per germline. As DNA, the CDR3 is TGTGCCAGCTCAAAGTCAGGCGAAGAGACCCAGTACTTC. Translation: CASSKSGEETQYF.

In DNA, the CDR3 is TGTGCCAGCAGCTCGTTGGGACTGGGGGATGAGCAGTTCTTC. Its translation is CASSSLGLGDEQFF. V gene TRBV5-4 combines with J gene TRBJ2-1, with a weak D call TRBD2 (6 bases). Germline-derived CDR1 and CDR2 are SGHNT and YYREEE (reference sequence). Deletions cut 3 bases from V and 8 bases from J, with 15 bases between. This CDR3 spans 14 amino acids.

This clone showed up just once. The chain recombines TRBV28 with TRBJ2-3; D possibly corresponds to TRBD1 (6 bases). Germline loops: CDR1 MDHEN, CDR2 SYDVKM. The CDR3 contains 16 residues. V gave up 5 bases and J gave up 4 bases, with 19 bases separating them. The CDR3 nucleotides read TGTGCCAGCAGTCCAGTGGGGACAAGGCAAGCAGATACGCAGTATTTT. Protein: CASSPVGTRQADTQYF.

The chain has TRBV7-8 and TRBJ1-1, with 8 bases that match TRBD1. The length of the CDR3 is 14 residues. Per the germline V gene, CDR1 is SGHVS and CDR2 is FQNEAQ. V shed 5 bases, J shed 6 bases, and the junction held 8 bases outside the gene matches. The CDR3 protein is CASSLRTGNAEAFF. The CDR3 DNA is TGTGCCAGCAGCCTGCGGACAGGGAATGCTGAAGCTTTCTTT.

The chain employs TRBV7-3 and TRBJ2-1; 11 positions agree with TRBD2. Germline CDR1 is SGHTA and CDR2 is FQGTGA. The J segment lost 6 bases and the V segment lost 2 bases, leaving 12 bases of the junction unmatched. This CDR3 spans 18 amino acids. This chain's CDR3 is CASSLSPPRLAGRNEQFF. For the CDR3, the DNA is TGTGCCAGCAGCTTATCTCCCCCTCGACTAGCGGGACGCAATGAGCAGTTCTTC.

The rearrangement links TRBV3-1 (or the pseudogene TRBV3-2) to TRBJ1-1, with unresolved D. Germline CDR1 reads LGHDT; CDR2 reads YNNKEL (reference sequence). Deletions cut 3 bases from V and 8 bases from J, with 7 bases between. This CDR3 is 11 amino acids long. The CDR3 DNA follows: TGTGCCAGCAGCCAGCTGGGAGAAGCTTTCTTT. Translation gives CASSQLGEAFF.

The V call is TRBV27, the J call TRBJ2-7; 9 bases map to TRBD1. CDR1 MNHEY and CDR2 SMNVEV come from the germline V gene (reference sequence). There are 16 residues in the CDR3. V shed 5 bases and J 7 bases; nucleotides not matched to a gene: 15. Here the CDR3 DNA reads TGTGCCAGCAGTCCCCGGACAGGGGTTATACCTGAAGAGCAGTACTTC. Translated, it gives CASSPRTGVIPEEQYF.

The chain couples TRBV2 to TRBJ2-2; 7 nucleotides agree with TRBD1. V was pared by 5 bases and J by 4 bases, with 4 bases of the junction left unmatched. Germline V CDR1 and CDR2: SNHLY, FYNNEI. CDR3 length: 14 residues. CDR3 protein: CASSLDRATGELFF. As DNA, the CDR3 is TGTGCCAGCAGTCTTGACAGGGCCACCGGGGAGCTGTTTTTT.

This clone was counted once. The V call is TRBV7-8, the J call TRBJ1-1, with 10 bases identical to TRBD1. This CDR3 region has 14 residues. The V gene end was trimmed by 1 base and the J gene end by 7 bases; junction bases not matched to a gene: 3. CDR1 and CDR2 from the germline V gene are SGHVS and FQNEAQ. This CDR3 reads CASSLDGTGVEAFF. CDR3 nucleotides: TGTGCCAGCAGCTTAGATGGGACAGGGGTTGAAGCTTTCTTT. Looking up the rest from reference TRBV7-8 and TRBJ1-1 gives the full variable domain: GAGVSQSPRYKVAKRGQDVALRCDPISGHVSLFWYQQALGQGPEFLTYFQNEAQLDKSGLPSDRFFAERPEGSVSTLKIQRTQQEDSAVYLCASSLDGTGVEAFFGQGTRLTVV.

The chain recombines TRBV7-9 with TRBJ2-7; perhaps TRBD1 as D (6 bases). Germline V gene data show CDR1 as SEHNR and CDR2 as FQNEAQ (reference sequence). This CDR3 spans 15 amino acids. The V and J ends lost 1 base and 2 bases respectively, with 12 bases between them. The CDR3 protein is CASSLEGQLTYEQYF. The CDR3 DNA follows: TGTGCCAGCAGCTTAGAAGGACAGCTGACCTACGAGCAGTACTTC.

The rearrangement joins TRBV6-5 to TRBJ1-1; the D is unclear. V was clipped by 6 bases and J by 3 bases, with 11 bases between them. The CDR3 length is 13 residues. Germline loops: CDR1 MNHEY, CDR2 SVGAGI. The CDR3 nucleotides are TGTGCCAGCAGCGGTGCCAGCTACACTGAAGCTTTCTTT. The encoded protein is CASSGASYTEAFF.

V and J are TRBV7-8 and TRBJ2-3; D is undetermined. Germline assignment: CDR1 SGHVS and CDR2 FQNEAQ. V shed 5 bases and J shed 1 base, with 10 bases lying between them. The length of the CDR3 is 14 residues. The CDR3 nucleotides are TGTGCCAGCAGCCTGCGACTCCGCACAGATACGCAGTATTTT. The encoded protein is CASSLRLRTDTQYF.

This clone was found once. This chain joins TRBV3-1 (or the pseudogene TRBV3-2) and TRBJ2-3, with unresolved D. This CDR3 contains 11 residues. Germline assignment: CDR1 LGHDT and CDR2 YNNKEL (reference sequence). V dropped 4 bases and J dropped 11 bases, with 10 bases sitting between them. The CDR3 DNA reads as TGTGCCAGCAGCCGAACTTATATGCAGTATTTT. Translated, it gives CASSRTYMQYF.

This clone was recorded once. J is TRBJ1-2 and V is TRBV29-1; D gene unclear. This CDR3 region has 14 residues. Germline V gene data show CDR1 as SQVTM and CDR2 as ANQGSEA. V lost 6 bases and J 4 bases, leaving 18 bases between the germline ends. The CDR3 spells CSVPPGDGGYGYTF. CDR3 in DNA: TGCAGCGTGCCCCCCGGGGATGGAGGCTATGGCTACACCTTC.

The CDR3 region has the DNA TGTGCCAGCAGCCAAGTATCCCAGAGCGGCTACACCTTC. This sequence encodes CASSQVSQSGYTF. The V and J genes are TRBV3-1 (or the pseudogene TRBV3-2) and TRBJ1-2; D not resolved. CDR1 and CDR2 from the germline V gene are LGHDT and YNNKEL (reference sequence). The CDR3 is 13 residues long. Trimming pared 1 base from V and 8 bases from J, leaving 11 bases between.

The V and J genes are TRBV28 and TRBJ1-6, with 8 bases fitting TRBD1. The length of the CDR3 is 13 residues. The germline V gene has CDR1 MDHEN and CDR2 SYDVKM. Trimming removed 4 bases from V and 18 bases from J; junction bases left unmatched: 11. CDR3 residues: CASSSLPRTGSHF. In DNA form, the CDR3 reads TGTGCCAGCAGTTCGCTCCCCCGGACAGGGAGCCACTTT.

V is TRBV14 and J is TRBJ2-3, with TRBD1 as a possible D gene (5 bases). Trimming took off 4 bases at V and 6 bases at J, with 14 bases between the two ends. CDR3 length: 14 amino acids. The germline V gene encodes CDR1 SGHDN and CDR2 FVKESK. CDR3 amino acids: CASSPGSATDTQYF. The DNA for the CDR3 is TGTGCCAGCAGCCCAGGGTCGGCCACGGATACGCAGTATTTT.